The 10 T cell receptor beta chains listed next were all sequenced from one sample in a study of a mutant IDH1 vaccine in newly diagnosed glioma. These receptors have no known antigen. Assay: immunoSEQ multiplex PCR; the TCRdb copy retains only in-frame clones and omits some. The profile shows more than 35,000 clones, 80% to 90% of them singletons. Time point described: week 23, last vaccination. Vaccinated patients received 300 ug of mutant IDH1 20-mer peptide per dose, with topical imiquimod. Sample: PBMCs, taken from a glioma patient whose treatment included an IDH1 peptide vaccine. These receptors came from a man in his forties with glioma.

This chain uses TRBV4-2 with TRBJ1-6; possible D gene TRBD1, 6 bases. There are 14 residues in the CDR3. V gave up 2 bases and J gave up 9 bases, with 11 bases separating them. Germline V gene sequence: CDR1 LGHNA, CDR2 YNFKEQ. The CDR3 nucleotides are TGTGCCAGCAGCCAACCACAGGGATCTTCACCCCTCCACTTT. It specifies CASSQPQGSSPLHF.

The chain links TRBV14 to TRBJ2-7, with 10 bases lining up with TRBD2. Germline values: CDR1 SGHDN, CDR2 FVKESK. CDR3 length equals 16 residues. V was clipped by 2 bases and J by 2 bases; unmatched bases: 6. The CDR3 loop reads CASSQKVLAGAYEQYF. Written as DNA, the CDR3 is TGTGCCAGCAGCCAAAAGGTTCTAGCGGGGGCCTACGAGCAGTACTTC.

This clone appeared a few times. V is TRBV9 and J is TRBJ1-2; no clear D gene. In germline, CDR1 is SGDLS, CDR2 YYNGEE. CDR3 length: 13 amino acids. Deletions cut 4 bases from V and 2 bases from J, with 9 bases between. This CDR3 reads CASSTDENYGYTF. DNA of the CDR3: TGTGCCAGCAGCACCGACGAGAACTATGGCTACACCTTC.

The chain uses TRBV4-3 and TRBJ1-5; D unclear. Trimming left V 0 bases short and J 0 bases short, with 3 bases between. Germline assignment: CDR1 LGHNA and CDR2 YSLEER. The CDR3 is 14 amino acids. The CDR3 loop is CASSQEYSNQPQHF. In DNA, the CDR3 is TGCGCCAGCAGCCAAGAGTATAGCAATCAGCCCCAGCATTTT.

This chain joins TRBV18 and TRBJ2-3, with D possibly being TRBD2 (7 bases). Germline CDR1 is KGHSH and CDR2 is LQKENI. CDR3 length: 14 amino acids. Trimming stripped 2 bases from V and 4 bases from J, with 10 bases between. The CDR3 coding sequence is TGTGCCAGCTCACCAGGCGGGGGCGCAGATACGCAGTATTTT. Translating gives CASSPGGGADTQYF.

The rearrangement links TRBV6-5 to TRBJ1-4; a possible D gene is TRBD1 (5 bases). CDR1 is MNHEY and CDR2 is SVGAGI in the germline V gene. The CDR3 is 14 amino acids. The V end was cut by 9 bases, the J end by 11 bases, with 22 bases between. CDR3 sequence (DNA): TGTGCCAGTGGACAAGGGGCCAGTCTTACCAAACTGTTTTTT. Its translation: CASGQGASLTKLFF.

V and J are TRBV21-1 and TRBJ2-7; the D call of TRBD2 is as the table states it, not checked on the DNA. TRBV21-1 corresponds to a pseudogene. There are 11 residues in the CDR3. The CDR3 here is CARWRRGEQYF. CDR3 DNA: TGTGCCAGATGGAGGCGGGGCGAGCAGTACTTC.

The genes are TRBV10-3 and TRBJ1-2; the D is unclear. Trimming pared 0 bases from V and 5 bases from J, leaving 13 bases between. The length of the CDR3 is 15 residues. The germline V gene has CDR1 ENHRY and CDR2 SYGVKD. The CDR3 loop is CAISESTYRDYGYTF. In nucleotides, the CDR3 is TGTGCCATCAGTGAGTCGACGTATAGGGATTATGGCTACACCTTC.

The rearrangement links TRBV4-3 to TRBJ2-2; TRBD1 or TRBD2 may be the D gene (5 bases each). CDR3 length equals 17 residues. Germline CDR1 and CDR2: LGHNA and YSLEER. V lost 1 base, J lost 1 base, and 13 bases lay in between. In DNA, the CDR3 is TGCGCCAGCAGCCAAGGAGGGGAGCAGGGGAACACCGGGGAGCTGTTTTTT. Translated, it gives CASSQGGEQGNTGELFF.

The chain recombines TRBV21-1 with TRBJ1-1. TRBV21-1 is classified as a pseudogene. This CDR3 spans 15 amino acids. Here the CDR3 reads CASSLRRGEYTEAFF. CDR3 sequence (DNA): TGTGCCAGCAGTCTCAGGCGGGGGGAGTATACTGAAGCTTTCTTT.